This record concerns one T cell receptor beta chain sequence. The antigen is not known. Adult donors, all healthy and HIV-negative, had no recent acute infections or vaccinations. CD8 memory combined CD45RO+ cells with CCR7-negative CD45RA+ TemRA cells. These data belong to a study of shared clonotypes between healthy human individuals. Produced via immunoSEQ multiplex PCR; TCRdb's table is partial and in-frame only. The sample holds roughly 410,000 clones, around 96% seen once. This CDR3 is built from 15 residues. V gave up 7 bases and J gave up 4 bases, with 21 bases separating them. Germline V gene data show CDR1 as SQVTM and CDR2 as ANQGSEA. Study results and limitations: Some clonotypes were shared by all four sorted-subset donors, while others were not shared. The non-shared ones had lower generation probabilities than the shared ones. Depth was large, yet rarefaction showed that sorted-subset sequencing was incomplete.

The clonotype comes from a man aged 25-40 years in good health. J is TRBJ2-3 and V is TRBV29-1; perhaps TRBD1 as D (5 bases). Sequencing was carried out using memory CD8+ T cells sorted from blood. The subset denotes: CD45RO+ cells pooled with CCR7-negative TemRA cells. The DNA of the CDR3 is TGCAGCGCCGAGAATGGGCAGGGATGGGCAGATACGCAGTATTTT. Translating it yields CSAENGQGWADTQYF.